Listed here are 10 T cell receptor beta chains from one sample, sequenced in a study of blood T cell repertoires in COVID-19. Clones were read by immunoSEQ multiplex PCR, and TCRdb kept only the in-frame ones, dropping some. The sample lists around 200,000 clones, roughly 85% occurring once. Specimen: peripheral blood. Every receptor here comes from a man in his sixties with acute or convalescent COVID-19.

J is TRBJ2-1 and V is TRBV9; 9 bases agree with TRBD1. Germline V lookup: CDR1 SGDLS, CDR2 YYNGEE. J gave up 7 bases and V 3 bases, and 8 bases lay outside the gene matches. This CDR3 region has 15 residues. Written as DNA, the CDR3 is TGTGCCAGCAGCGAACAGGGGGCGATTTGGAATGAGCAGTTCTTC. Its translation: CASSEQGAIWNEQFF.

This clone has only a few counts. The V gene is TRBV3-1 (or the pseudogene TRBV3-2), the J gene TRBJ2-7; TRBD2 might be the D (5 bases). The CDR3 covers 18 residues. Per germline, CDR1 LGHDT and CDR2 YNNKEL (reference sequence). Deletions cut 0 bases from V and 1 base from J, with 19 bases between. The CDR3 sequence is CASSQDWGSGRGSYEQYF. CDR3 DNA sequence: TGTGCCAGCAGCCAAGATTGGGGTAGTGGGCGCGGGTCCTACGAGCAGTACTTC.

This chain links TRBV29-1 with TRBJ2-3; TRBD2 matches 7 bases. The CDR3 contains 14 residues. V lost 4 bases to trimming and J lost 2 bases; unmatched junction nucleotides: 6. Germline V gives CDR1 SQVTM, CDR2 ANQGSEA. The CDR3 is CSVGQRGNTDTQYF. In DNA form, the CDR3 reads TGCAGCGTTGGCCAGCGGGGAAACACAGATACGCAGTATTTT.

The chain carries TRBV4-3 and TRBJ1-6; D perhaps matches TRBD1 (5 bases). The CDR3 totals 15 residues. The germline V gene has CDR1 LGHNA and CDR2 YSLEER. With 1 base removed from V and 9 bases from J, the gap between germline ends came to 13 bases. In DNA form, the CDR3 reads TGCGCCAGCAGCCAAGTGGTGAGGACAACTTCACCCCTCCACTTT. Translation: CASSQVVRTTSPLHF.

The gene calls are TRBV1 and TRBJ2-1; the tabulated D call, TRBD2, remains unverified against the DNA. TRBV1 is classified as a pseudogene. This CDR3 is 14 amino acids long. Written as DNA, the CDR3 is TGCACCAGCAGCCCCGTGGAGGGAGGGAATGAGCAGTTCTTC. This gives the protein CTSSPVEGGNEQFF.

This sequence joins TRBV2 and TRBJ2-2, with 11 nucleotides matching TRBD2. Germline assignment: CDR1 SNHLY and CDR2 FYNNEI. With V trimmed by 8 bases and J by 4 bases, 6 bases remained unmatched. The CDR3 is made up of 15 amino acids. The CDR3 is CASQTSGSGTGELFF. The CDR3 coding sequence is TGTGCCAGCCAAACTAGCGGGAGTGGCACCGGGGAGCTGTTTTTT. Together with reference TRBV2 and TRBJ2-2, the CDR3 gives the full variable domain: EPEVTQTPSHQVTQMGQEVILRCVPISNHLYFYWYRQILGQKVEFLVSFYNNEISEKSEIFDDQFSVERPDGSNFTLKIRSTKLEDSAMYFCASQTSGSGTGELFFGEGSRLTVL.

The J gene is TRBJ2-7, the V gene TRBV19; D perhaps matches TRBD2 (5 bases). The length of the CDR3 is 13 residues. Trimming pared 5 bases from V and 4 bases from J, leaving 12 bases between. CDR1 and CDR2 (germline): LNHDA, SQIVND (reference sequence). The CDR3 nucleotides are TGTGCCAGTAGTCCCCGGGAACTATACGAGCAGTACTTC. Its translation: CASSPRELYEQYF.

The chain recombines TRBV28 with TRBJ2-7; no clear D gene. The CDR3 is made up of 11 amino acids. The V and J ends lost 4 bases and 5 bases respectively, with 6 bases between them. Germline V CDR1 and CDR2: MDHEN, SYDVKM. CDR3: CASSSPDEQYF. In DNA, the CDR3 is TGTGCCAGCAGTTCCCCGGACGAGCAGTACTTC.

This CDR3 reads CASSVVPGSYEQYF. The CDR3 region has the DNA TGTGCCAGCAGCGTAGTCCCAGGGTCCTACGAGCAGTACTTC. The chain is built from TRBV9 and TRBJ2-7, with D perhaps matching TRBD1 (5 bases). Germline V CDR1 and CDR2: SGDLS, YYNGEE. The CDR3 consists of 14 residues. The V and J ends lost 0 bases and 1 base respectively, with 8 bases between them.

The rearrangement uses TRBV3-1 (or the pseudogene TRBV3-2) and TRBJ2-7, with 9 bases that match TRBD1. Trimming took 3 bases from V and 6 from J; bases not matched to a gene: 12. Germline V gives CDR1 LGHDT, CDR2 YNNKEL (reference sequence). The CDR3 has 16 residues. The CDR3 DNA reads TGTGCCAGCAGCCATGCCGGGACAGGGAGTATGGGCGAGCAGTACTTC. Protein sequence: CASSHAGTGSMGEQYF.